This T cell receptor beta chain was sequenced during a study of beta chain features in type 1 diabetes. Deletions cut 3 bases from V and 5 bases from J, with 10 bases between. Germline V lookup: CDR1 SGHTA, CDR2 FQGNSA. The CDR3 runs 14 residues. The entirety of the isolated RNA underwent reverse transcription, so expressed TCRB transcripts were sequenced. TCRdb keeps only in-frame clones here, not all; method: immunoSEQ multiplex PCR. The sample holds 140,000 to 150,000 clones, roughly 50% seen once. Sequencing was done on a sample of Tregs from blood. The TCR comes from a man between 18 and 29 years old in good health. The chain recombines TRBV7-2 with TRBJ2-2; D is unclear. The CDR3 loop reads CASSFFMQTGELFF. CDR3 sequence (DNA): TGTGCCAGCAGCTTTTTTATGCAGACCGGGGAGCTGTTTTTT.